The 12 T cell receptor beta chains in this list originate from one sample, sequenced in a study of cytomegalovirus exposure and HLA in healthy donors. PCR used 60 Vbeta primers and 13 Jbeta primers. The repertoire was sequenced with immunoSEQ multiplex PCR; TCRdb's copy has only in-frame clones and lacks some. The sample lists 150,000 to 180,000 clones; around 80% were seen once. Sequencing was done on a sample of PBMCs. The receptors come from a woman aged 40 to 49 in good health and CMV-seronegative.

DNA for the CDR3: TGTGCCAGTAGTGCCGGGACAGGCCCGTCCTATGGCTACACCTTC. Its translation: CASSAGTGPSYGYTF. The chain has TRBV19 and TRBJ1-2; 8 bases are shared with TRBD1. Per germline, CDR1 LNHDA and CDR2 SQIVND (reference sequence). V trimming: 5 bases; J trimming: 4 bases; junction bases outside the gene matches: 9. The CDR3 runs to 15 residues.

This clone was counted a single time. The chain employs TRBV5-1 and TRBJ1-1; no definite D call. Germline CDR1 SGHRS, CDR2 YFSETQ. This CDR3 has 13 residues. Trimming left V 1 base short and J 5 bases short, with 9 bases between. CDR3 protein: CASSLPGRTEAFF. The CDR3 DNA is TGCGCCAGCAGCTTGCCGGGTCGAACTGAAGCTTTCTTT.

The chain carries TRBV27 and TRBJ1-1, with a possible D match to TRBD1 (5 bases). The CDR3 loop spans 13 amino acids. V was cut by 1 base and J by 5 bases, with 8 bases left in between. Germline CDR1 and CDR2: MNHEY and SMNVEV (reference sequence). The CDR3 protein is CASSLLGGTEAFF. The CDR3 DNA sequence: TGTGCCAGCAGTTTATTGGGGGGGACTGAAGCTTTCTTT.

The J gene is TRBJ2-1, the V gene TRBV5-8; 7 nucleotides agree with TRBD2. Germline CDR1 reads SGHTS; CDR2 reads YDEGEE. J was trimmed by 8 bases and V by 4 bases; bases with no gene match: 12. The CDR3 runs 15 residues. CDR3 amino acids: CASSTRTRARDEQFF. The CDR3 DNA is TGTGCCAGCAGCACCCGGACTAGGGCGAGAGATGAGCAGTTCTTC.

This clone appeared once. The rearrangement links TRBV11-3 to TRBJ2-5; no firm D call. The V end lost 2 bases, the J end lost 3 bases, and 7 bases lay between the germline ends. This CDR3 is 13 amino acids long. Germline V gives CDR1 SGHNT, CDR2 YENEEA. The CDR3 DNA reads as TGTGCCAGCAGCTTATGGGCAAAAGAGACCCAGTACTTC. Translation: CASSLWAKETQYF.

This clone was seen a single time. The junction does not match germline at one end; this may be a read error. The chain uses TRBV25-1 and TRBJ2-6, with a tentative D call TRBD1 (5 bases). CDR1 and CDR2 from the germline V gene are MGHDK and SYGVNS. The CDR3 loop spans 18 amino acids. The CDR3 region is CASSEQGTPPSRANVLTF. In DNA, the CDR3 is TGTGCCAGCAGTGAACAGGGCACACCGCCCTCTCGGGCCAACGTCCTGACTTTC.

V gene TRBV6-4 combines with J gene TRBJ1-2; D gene uncertain. Germline V lookup: CDR1 MRHNA, CDR2 SNTAGT. The CDR3 contains 14 residues. The V end lost 3 bases, the J end lost 2 bases, and 10 bases lay between the germline ends. The CDR3 here is CASSETTRNYGYTF. In nucleotides, the CDR3 is TGTGCCAGCAGTGAAACAACCAGGAACTATGGCTACACCTTC.

This clone was seen a few times. J is TRBJ1-1 and V is TRBV7-9; D uncertain. CDR1 is SEHNR, CDR2 FQNEAQ, per germline (reference sequence). The CDR3 length is 14 residues. V was clipped by 6 bases and J by 1 base, with 12 bases between them. CDR3 bases: TGTGCCAGCAGTCCCCCTCGGGAGAACACTGAAGCTTTCTTT. The encoded protein is CASSPPRENTEAFF. The complete variable domain, with remaining parts taken from reference TRBV7-9 and TRBJ1-1, reads DTGVSQNPRHKITKRGQNVTFRCDPISEHNRLYWYRQTLGQGPEFLTYFQNEAQLEKSRLLSDRFSAERPKGSFSTLEIQRTEQGDSAMYLCASSPPRENTEAFFGQGTRLTVV.

V usage is TRBV6-6 and J usage is TRBJ2-1; the match to TRBD1 covers 8 bases. This CDR3 is built from 15 residues. CDR1 is MNHNY and CDR2 is SVGAGI in the germline V gene (reference sequence). Trimming at V came to 0 bases and at J to 9 bases, leaving 7 bases not matched to a gene. DNA of the CDR3: TGTGCCAGCAGTTACTCCGAAACAGGGGGGATTGAGCAGTTCTTC. Protein product: CASSYSETGGIEQFF.

J is TRBJ1-4 and V is TRBV29-1, with D uncertain. Germline CDR1 reads SQVTM; CDR2 reads ANQGSEA. The CDR3 is 11 residues long. The CDR3 DNA reads TGCATGGCTCAGGCTAATGAAAAACTGTTTTTT. Its translation is CMAQANEKLFF.

This clone is a singleton in its sample. The V call is TRBV5-8, the J call TRBJ1-1; 7 nucleotides align to TRBD1. The CDR3 has 14 amino acids. Germline lookup yields CDR1 SGHTS and CDR2 YDEGEE. Trimming at V came to 1 base and at J to 5 bases, leaving 5 bases not matched to a gene. The CDR3 loop is CASSLLTGRTEAFF. CDR3 DNA sequence: TGTGCCAGCAGCTTGTTGACAGGGCGGACTGAAGCTTTCTTT.

The CDR3 region is CASSSQETQYF. DNA of the CDR3: TGTGCCAGCAGTTCACAAGAGACCCAGTACTTC. The chain is built from TRBV2 and TRBJ2-5, with D unclear. The germline gives CDR1 SNHLY, CDR2 FYNNEI. The V end was cut by 5 bases, the J end by 2 bases, with 3 bases between. There are 11 residues in the CDR3.